This TCR beta chain was captured in a study of blood T cell repertoires in COVID-19. The wider study: The samples span acute and convalescent COVID-19 from the United States, Italy and Spain. PBMCs, B-cell-depleted T cells, or T cells provided the cDNA or gDNA that made up the material.

Participants' own reports of clinical history determined their cohort assignment. This CDR3 contains 17 residues. Under the authors' procedure: Estimated nucleated cell counts came from reference gene primer amplification. Assay: immunoSEQ multiplex PCR; the TCRdb copy retains only in-frame clones and omits some. The V and J calls and clone size were taken over from that table, and D and trimming were inferred from the DNA. Seen here are under 200,000 clones, around 88% observed once, and the top ten hold 4.5% to 6.5%. The chain has TRBV12-2 and TRBJ2-1; TRBD1 is the table's D call, not checked against the DNA. TRBV12-2 is shown as a pseudogene. The clonotype originates from a man aged 35 to 55 with acute COVID-19. The sample comprised PBMCs or T cells enriched from blood (not recorded which). The CDR3, as DNA: TGTGCAAGTCGCTTACCGAACCCCGGGACAGGGAGTAGAGAGCAGTTCTTC. It encodes CASRLPNPGTGSREQFF.